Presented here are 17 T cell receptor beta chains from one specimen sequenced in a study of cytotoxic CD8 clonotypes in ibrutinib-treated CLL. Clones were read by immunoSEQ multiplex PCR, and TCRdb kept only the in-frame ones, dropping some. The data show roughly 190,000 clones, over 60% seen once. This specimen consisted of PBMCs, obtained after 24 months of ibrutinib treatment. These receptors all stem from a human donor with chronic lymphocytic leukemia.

The CDR3 DNA reads TGTGCCAGCTCACCCGGGAATCAGCCCCAGCATTTT. Translated: CASSPGNQPQHF. The chain uses TRBV18 and TRBJ1-5; D not resolved. The CDR3 covers 12 residues. The germline gives CDR1 KGHSH, CDR2 LQKENI. V was cut by 3 bases and J by 4 bases, with 4 bases left in between.

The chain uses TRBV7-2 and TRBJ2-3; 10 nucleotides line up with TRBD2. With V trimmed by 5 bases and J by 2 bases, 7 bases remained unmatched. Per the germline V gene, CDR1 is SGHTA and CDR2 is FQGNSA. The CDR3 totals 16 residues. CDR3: CASSPLAGLNTDTQYF. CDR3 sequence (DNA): TGTGCCAGCAGCCCACTAGCGGGGTTAAACACAGATACGCAGTATTTT.

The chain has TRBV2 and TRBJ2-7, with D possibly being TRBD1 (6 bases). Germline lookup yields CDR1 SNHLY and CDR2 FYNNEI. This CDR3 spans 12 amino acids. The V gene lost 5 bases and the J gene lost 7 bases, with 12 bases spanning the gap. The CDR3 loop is CASSSQGGEQYF. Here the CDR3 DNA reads TGTGCCAGCAGTTCACAGGGCGGAGAGCAGTACTTC.

CDR3 sequence reads: CASSRSGQGATNEKLFF. The CDR3 DNA reads as TGTGCCAGCAGCCGGAGCGGACAGGGGGCAACTAATGAAAAACTGTTTTTT. V gene TRBV4-2 combines with J gene TRBJ1-4; 10 bases are a match to TRBD1. CDR1 is LGHNA, CDR2 YNFKEQ, per germline. CDR3 length: 17 residues. The J segment lost 0 bases and the V segment lost 4 bases, leaving 5 bases of the junction unmatched.

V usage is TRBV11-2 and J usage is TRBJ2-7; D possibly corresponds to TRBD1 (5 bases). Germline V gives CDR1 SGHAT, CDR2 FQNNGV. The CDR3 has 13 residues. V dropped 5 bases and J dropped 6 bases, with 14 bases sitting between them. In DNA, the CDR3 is TGTGCCAGCAGCAACCAGGGCCCTGGCGAGCAGTACTTC. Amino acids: CASSNQGPGEQYF.

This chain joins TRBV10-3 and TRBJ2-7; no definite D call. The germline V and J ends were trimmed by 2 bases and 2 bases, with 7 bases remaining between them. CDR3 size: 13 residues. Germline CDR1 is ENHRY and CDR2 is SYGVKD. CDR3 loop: CAISEPGPYEQYF. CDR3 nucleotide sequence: TGTGCCATCAGTGAGCCCGGACCCTACGAGCAGTACTTC.

This CDR3 is CASSQGLAVGVFYEQYF. In DNA form, the CDR3 reads TGCGCCAGCAGCCAAGGGCTAGCGGTTGGAGTCTTCTACGAGCAGTACTTC. The rearrangement joins TRBV4-1 to TRBJ2-7; 7 bases are a match to TRBD2. Germline loops: CDR1 MGHRA, CDR2 YSYEKL. This CDR3 is 17 amino acids long. Losses at the gene ends were 1 base for V and 3 bases for J; bases not matched to a gene: 12.

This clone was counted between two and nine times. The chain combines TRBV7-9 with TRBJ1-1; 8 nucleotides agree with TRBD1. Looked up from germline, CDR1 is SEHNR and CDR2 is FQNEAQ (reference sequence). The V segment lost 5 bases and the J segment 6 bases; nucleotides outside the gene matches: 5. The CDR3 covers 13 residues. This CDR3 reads CASSLGQDAEAFF. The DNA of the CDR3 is TGTGCCAGCAGCCTGGGACAGGATGCTGAAGCTTTCTTT.

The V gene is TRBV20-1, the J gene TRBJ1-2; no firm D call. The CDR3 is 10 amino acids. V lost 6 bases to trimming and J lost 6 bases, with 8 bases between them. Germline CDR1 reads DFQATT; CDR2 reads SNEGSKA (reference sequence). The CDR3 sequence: CSAFRDGYTF. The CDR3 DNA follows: TGCAGTGCGTTTCGGGATGGCTACACCTTC.

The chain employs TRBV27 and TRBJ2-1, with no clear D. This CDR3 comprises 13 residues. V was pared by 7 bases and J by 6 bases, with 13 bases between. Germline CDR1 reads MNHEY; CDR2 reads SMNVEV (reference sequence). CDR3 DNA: TGTGCCAGCACCAATCGACCCGGCAATGAGCAGTTCTTC. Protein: CASTNRPGNEQFF.

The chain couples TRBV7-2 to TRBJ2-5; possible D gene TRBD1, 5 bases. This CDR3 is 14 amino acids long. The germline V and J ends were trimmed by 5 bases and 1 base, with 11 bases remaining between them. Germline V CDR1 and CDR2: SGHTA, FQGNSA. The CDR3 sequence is CASSPQAAQETQYF. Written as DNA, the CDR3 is TGTGCCAGCAGCCCACAGGCGGCCCAAGAGACCCAGTACTTC.

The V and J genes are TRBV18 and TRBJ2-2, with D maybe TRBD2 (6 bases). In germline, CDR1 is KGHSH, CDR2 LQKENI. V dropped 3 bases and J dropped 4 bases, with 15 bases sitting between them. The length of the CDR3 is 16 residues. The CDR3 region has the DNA TGTGCCAGCTCACCGACTAGGGTATCGGGCACCGGGGAGCTGTTTTTT. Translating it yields CASSPTRVSGTGELFF.

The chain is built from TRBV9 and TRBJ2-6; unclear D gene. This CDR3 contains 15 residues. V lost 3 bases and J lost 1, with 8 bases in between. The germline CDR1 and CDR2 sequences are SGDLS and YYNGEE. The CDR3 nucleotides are TGTGCCAGCAGCGAAGTAGGTTCTGGGGCCAACGTCCTGACTTTC. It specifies CASSEVGSGANVLTF. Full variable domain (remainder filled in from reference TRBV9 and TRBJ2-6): DSGVTQTPKHLITATGQRVTLRCSPRSGDLSVYWYQQSLDQGLQFLIQYYNGEERAKGNILERFSAQQFPDLHSELNLSSLELGDSALYFCASSEVGSGANVLTFGAGSRLTVL.

Here the CDR3 DNA reads TGCAGCGTTGACCAGGGGTCCACAGCTTCGACGCAGTATTTT. Translating gives CSVDQGSTASTQYF. This chain links TRBV29-1 with TRBJ2-3; TRBD1 is a possible D gene (6 bases). The V gene's germline CDR1 is SQVTM and CDR2 ANQGSEA. This CDR3 is built from 14 residues. V lost 3 bases, J lost 9 bases, and 19 bases lay in between.

CDR3 nucleotide sequence: TGTGCCAGCAGTTTGACTAGCGGGAGGCGGACAGGCACAGATACGCAGTATTTT. Residues: CASSLTSGRRTGTDTQYF. This chain joins TRBV27 and TRBJ2-3, with 13 positions matching TRBD2. Per the germline V gene, CDR1 is MNHEY and CDR2 is SMNVEV (reference sequence). Trimming removed 3 bases from V and 1 base from J; junction bases left unmatched: 7. The CDR3 is 18 amino acids.

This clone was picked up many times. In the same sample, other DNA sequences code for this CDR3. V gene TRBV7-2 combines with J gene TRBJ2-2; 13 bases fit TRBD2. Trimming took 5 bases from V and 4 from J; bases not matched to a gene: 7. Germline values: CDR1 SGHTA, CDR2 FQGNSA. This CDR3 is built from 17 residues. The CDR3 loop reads CASSLPGLAGLTGELFF. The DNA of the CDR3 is TGTGCCAGCAGCCTACCGGGACTAGCGGGACTCACCGGGGAGCTGTTTTTT.

The CDR3 bases are TGTGCCAGCAGCCAAAGCCAGGTGGGTTCGTCCTTCTTT. Translating gives CASSQSQVGSSFF. The rearrangement uses TRBV14 and TRBJ1-1; D remains ambiguous. Deletions cut 2 bases from V and 14 bases from J, with 18 bases between. CDR1 and CDR2 from the germline V gene are SGHDN and FVKESK. The CDR3 contains 13 residues.